Only a few counts were recorded for the clone carrying this T cell receptor (beta chain). Its antigen is unknown. The V gene end was trimmed by 8 bases and the J gene end by 4 bases; junction bases not matched to a gene: 1. The germline V gene has CDR1 MNHEY and CDR2 SMNVEV (reference sequence). The CDR3 runs 12 residues. TCRdb re-derived calls from the reads in MiXCR, one entry per CDR3 protein. The sample includes some 220,000 distinct CDR3 sequences, less than 50% of them seen just once. These data originate in a study of T cell repertoires in cytomegalovirus infection. The material was CD8+ T cells from cultured PBMCs, obtained from culture after CMV antigen stimulation. The rearrangement joins TRBV27 to TRBJ1-4; 7 bases match TRBD1. The clonotype was recovered from a human donor in good health (CMV status not recorded). Some clones in this sample may be carry-over from other donors' samples. CDR3 nucleotide sequence: TGTGCCAGCTGGGACAGTAATGAAAAACTGTTTTTT. As protein: CASWDSNEKLFF. The complete variable domain, with remaining parts taken from reference TRBV27 and TRBJ1-4, reads EAQVTQNPRYLITVTGKKLTVTCSQNMNHEYMSWYRQDPGLGLRQIYYSMNVEVTDKGDVPEGYKVSRKEKRNFPLILESPSPNQTSLYFCASWDSNEKLFFGSGTQLSVL.